By proportion, the clone carrying this T cell receptor (beta chain) is medium-sized. The antigen is not known. From live CD3+CD8+TCRalphabeta+ cells, four PD-1 and/or TIGIT subsets were sorted. These data belong to a study of circulating CD8 cells and anti-PD-1 response in melanoma. Across the study: Nivolumab was given intravenously at 3 mg/kg every 2 weeks. Broader study findings: A small cohort with few responders supplied the baseline and M1 comparisons. Under 7% of TRB clonotypes were shared between subsets at M1.

V was clipped by 4 bases and J by 1 base; unmatched bases: 3. CDR1 LNHDA and CDR2 SQIVND come from the germline V gene (reference sequence). This CDR3 contains 15 residues. TCR libraries were prepared from about 16 ng of total RNA with the QIAseq Immune Repertoire TCR panel. MiXCR, applied by TCRdb to the reads, yields one record per CDR3 protein. Here the sample spans roughly 1,200 distinct CDR3 sequences, 6% to 7.5% being singletons. The sequence was obtained from a human donor with melanoma. V usage is TRBV19 and J usage is TRBJ2-1; TRBD1 agrees at 8 bases. This specimen was CD8+ T cells from PBMCs, taken at baseline or after one month of anti-PD-1 therapy (not recorded which). The CDR3 loop is CASSNDRGSYNEQFF. CDR3 nucleotides: TGTGCCAGTAGTAACGACAGGGGTTCCTACAATGAGCAGTTCTTC.